This TCR beta chain was profiled in a study of blood T cell repertoires in COVID-19. Study as a whole: The cDNA or gDNA used as material had been derived from T cells, B-cell-depleted T cells, or PBMCs.

Trimming left V 4 bases short and J 3 bases short, with 14 bases between. The CDR3 runs to 14 residues. The germline V gene has CDR1 SGHDT and CDR2 YYEEEE. Original processing notes: Cell counts per sample came from amplifying reference gene primers. Assay: immunoSEQ multiplex PCR; the TCRdb copy retains only in-frame clones and omits some. The V and J calls and the clone size are those of that table, but D and trimming were determined from the DNA. Of over 300,000 clones listed, roughly 83% are singletons. The source of this sequence is a woman aged 45 to 65 with acute or convalescent COVID-19. The chain uses TRBV5-6 and TRBJ2-7, with D possibly TRBD1 on 6 matching bases. The material sequenced was peripheral blood. CDR3 bases: TGTGCCAGCAGCGGCTACAGGGTTAGCTACGAGCAGTACTTC. Translated: CASSGYRVSYEQYF. Looking up the rest from reference TRBV5-6 and TRBJ2-7 gives the full variable domain: DAGVTQSPTHLIKTRGQQVTLRCSPKSGHDTVSWYQQALGQGPQFIFQYYEEEERQRGNFPDRFSGHQFPNYSSELNVNALLLGDSALYLCASSGYRVSYEQYFGPGTRLTVT.